This T cell receptor beta chain is from a study of shared clonotypes between healthy human individuals. In the study overall: Three CD4 naive, three CD4 memory, two CD8 naive and one CD8 memory plate were used per donor. Broader study findings: The sampled material consisted only of blood, and tissue repertoires are likely to differ. Clonotype sharing across donors was expected to vary with sequencing depth. Non-shared clonotypes had lower generation probabilities than those shared by all four donors.

Naive CD8 populations comprised CD45RO-negative cells positively selected for CCR7, excluding terminally differentiated effector memory CD45RA+ cells. For this clone: The antigen is undetermined.

Per germline, CDR1 SGHRS and CDR2 YFSETQ. The CDR3 sequence is 16 residues long. V shed 6 bases and J 3 bases; nucleotides not matched to a gene: 14. Clones were sequenced by immunoSEQ multiplex PCR, and TCRdb holds only the in-frame ones, with some missing. The table has about 2.1 million clones, 85% to 95% seen once. The chain employs TRBV5-1 and TRBJ1-1; 7 bases line up with TRBD1. Material: naive CD8+ T cells from PBMCs. The sequence came from a young man in good health. Some clones in this sample may be carry-over from other donors' samples. CDR3 loop: CASNPKGATGYTEAFF. DNA for the CDR3: TGCGCCAGCAACCCTAAGGGGGCCACGGGGTACACTGAAGCTTTCTTT.